Listed below are T cell receptor beta chains from one sample, sequenced in a study of cytomegalovirus exposure and HLA in healthy donors. Produced via immunoSEQ multiplex PCR; TCRdb's table is partial and in-frame only. There are approximately 140,000 clones in the sample; roughly 63% occur only once, and roughly 7% lies in the top ten. The sample taken for sequencing was PBMCs. The source of these receptors is a woman aged 55-75 years in good health and CMV-seropositive. CDR3s include the opening cysteine and the closing phenylalanine or tryptophan. The order of the fields is V gene, clone size, CDR3 length, J gene, D gene, CDR3 DNA, CDR3 protein. D genes are given only for firm matches. Clone size is given for some rows only: seen once, a few or many times, or a class if the clone is expanded.

TRBV28	few	15	TRBJ2-7	TRBD1	TGTGCCAGCAGTTTATGGGGCAAGGGGGCATACGAGCAGTACTTC	CASSLWGKGAYEQYF
TRBV14	NA	12	TRBJ1-2	NA	TGTGCCAGCAGCCCCGAGGTTGGCGGCTACACCTTC	CASSPEVGGYTF
TRBV4-3	NA	17	TRBJ2-2	NA	TGCGCCAGCAGCCAGGGACTGAAAAGTACGAACACCGGGGAGCTGTTTTTT	CASSQGLKSTNTGELFF
TRBV2	few	18	TRBJ2-2	TRBD2	TGTGCCAGCAGACCCCCCGCGGGAGGGCTGCGGGAAACCGGGGAGCTGTTTTTT	CASRPPAGGLRETGELFF
TRBV7-3	NA	14	TRBJ2-7	TRBD1	TGTGCCAGCAGCCCGGGACAGGGGGCCTACGAGCAGTACTTC	CASSPGQGAYEQYF
TRBV29-1	NA	17	TRBJ2-1	TRBD2	TGCAGCGTTGAATTTTGGGAACTAGCGGGAGCTGACAATGAGCAGTTCTTC	CSVEFWELAGADNEQFF
TRBV5-1	NA	18	TRBJ2-3	NA	TGCGCCAGCAGCTGGACTTCCGTCGACCAAACAAGCACAGATACGCAGTATTTT	CASSWTSVDQTSTDTQYF
TRBV7-3	many	15	TRBJ1-2	TRBD1	TGTGCCAGCAGCCCCGGCCCGGGACAGGGCCATGGCTACACCTTC	CASSPGPGQGHGYTF
TRBV30	once	13	TRBJ2-5	NA	TGTGCCTGGAGTGTGGGAGGGACAGGTGAGCAGTACTTC	CAWSVGGTGEQYF
TRBV6-5	few	16	TRBJ2-5	NA	TGTGCCAGCAGTTACTCAATCGGTACAGGGCAAGAGACCCAGTACTTC	CASSYSIGTGQETQYF
TRBV20-1	NA	11	TRBJ2-4	TRBD1	TGCAGTGCTTACCGACAGGGCGAGGCTTACTTC	CSAYRQGEAYF
TRBV28	NA	14	TRBJ2-7	TRBD2	TGTGCCAGCAGTTTTGGAGGACTAGTAAACGAGCAGTACTTC	CASSFGGLVNEQYF
TRBV7-2	few	15	TRBJ1-1	TRBD1	TGTGCCAGCAGCACGTCGGACAGGGGGTCTACTGAAGCTTTCTTT	CASSTSDRGSTEAFF
TRBV4-1	NA	15	TRBJ1-4	TRBD1	TGCGCCAGCAGCCGGAGACAGGGAGTAAATGAAAAACTGTTTTTT	CASSRRQGVNEKLFF
TRBV27	few	14	TRBJ1-6	NA	TGTGCCAGCAGTCCACCACAGGGTACTTCACCCCTCCACTTT	CASSPPQGTSPLHF
TRBV28	few	14	TRBJ1-4	TRBD1	TGTGCCAGCAGATCAGGGGGCCCTAATGAAAAACTGTTTTTT	CASRSGGPNEKLFF
TRBV27	few	13	TRBJ1-5	NA	TGTGCCAGCAGTTCACTCCCGAATCAGCCCCAGCATTTT	CASSSLPNQPQHF
TRBV7-2	NA	14	TRBJ1-1	TRBD1	TGTGCCAGCAGCTTGTTGACAGGGGACACTGAAGCTTTCTTT	CASSLLTGDTEAFF
TRBV4-3	NA	12	TRBJ1-3	NA	TGCGCCAGCAGCTCTAGTTGGGACACCATATATTTT	CASSSSWDTIYF
TRBV7-6	NA	15	TRBJ2-5	TRBD2	TGTGCCAGCAGCGGGGGTGGACTAGCGGGGGAGACCCAGTACTTC	CASSGGGLAGETQYF
TRBV27	NA	13	TRBJ2-2	NA	TGTGCCAGCAGTTTTTCGTACACCGGGGAGCTGTTTTTT	CASSFSYTGELFF
TRBV7-6	NA	14	TRBJ2-3	TRBD2	TGTGCCAGCAGCTTGAGCGGGACGACAGATACGCAGTATTTT	CASSLSGTTDTQYF